This T cell receptor beta chain was sequenced during a study of CD8+ T cells in alopecia areata. About the research overall: Percent affected scalp area, the SALT score, rated treated patients' severity.

Following RNA extraction, reverse transcription yielded cDNA that acted as the sequencing template. Data came from immunoSEQ multiplex PCR; TCRdb stores just in-frame clones and leaves some out. The sample gives approximately 140,000 clones, about 86% of which show up once; 13% is in the top ten. Points from the study as a whole: Within the top 100, expanded CD8+ clones significantly decreased with tofacitinib, as did scalp clonality. Lesional scalp, especially alopecia totalis/universalis, showed higher clonality than normal scalp.

This clone was recorded a few times. Its antigen is not known. Specified treatment: oral pan-JAK inhibitor, 5-10 mg twice daily. Those with alopecia areata gave lesional scalp punch biopsies and peripheral blood. Germline values: CDR1 SGHRS, CDR2 YFSETQ. The V and J ends lost 3 bases and 4 bases respectively, with 16 bases between them. The CDR3 totals 16 residues. The TCR originated in a human donor with alopecia areata. The V call is TRBV5-1, the J call TRBJ2-2; possibly TRBD1 or TRBD2 for D (6 bases each). The material was CD8+ T cells sorted from blood, obtained at week 4, from a patient treated with tofacitinib. The CDR3 DNA reads as TGCGCCAGCAGCTCTGAGGGGGGCGGATCCACCGGGGAGCTGTTTTTT. Translating it yields CASSSEGGGSTGELFF.